The source of this T cell receptor (beta chain) is a study of CD8 T cells in Susac syndrome (dated by TCRdb to the late 2010s). A note on the overall study: The study used repertoire sequencing to test whether antigen drove CD8+ T cell activation and differentiation in Susac syndrome. CD8+ T cell repertoire clonality was compared between some 13 healthy donors, some 14 Susac syndrome patients and 15 multiple sclerosis patients. Results and caveats for the whole study, not just this receptor: The study acknowledged that relatively few individuals were included in the TCR sequencing and HLA analysis.

Spanning cysteine to phenylalanine, the CDR3 consists of 14 amino acids. Solely the CDR3 DNA is kept, with 42 bases framed from the first base. The germline V gene encodes CDR1 WSHSY and CDR2 SAAADI. V is shortened by 5 bases, J by 5 bases, and the region joining them spans 13 bases. RNA was extracted using the RNeasy kit, and about 0.45 to 1 ug of the RNA was reverse transcribed with random hexamers. The immunoSEQ multiplex PCR assay, which covers 54 Vbeta and 13 Jbeta segments, was used to amplify TCR beta CDR3 regions. PCR amplification bias was corrected using a synthetic template baseline for primer optimization and computational correction. Turning to the authors' computational methods: Reads were assigned to V, D and J genes according to IMGT and analyzed in immunoSEQ Analyzer, with only productive sequences retained. Clonality was calculated as one minus the Shannon entropy normalized by log2 of the number of productive unique sequences. For each patient and control, public and private clones were evaluated among the 100 most prevalent clones. A clone was defined as Susac-specific if it was absent from the healthy and MS cohorts, from 1052 published viral clones and from other ImmuneACCESS disease sequences. The public reads were reanalyzed by TCRdb: fastp trimming at Q25, MiXCR alignment, in-frame beta chains only. Every distinct CDR3 protein forms one entry, paired with its most common genes and DNA. Clone size and V and J calls follow TCRdb, not the original study. Counted in this sample were 100,000 to 150,000 distinct CDR3 sequences; 90% to 95% of them appeared once. The ten most abundant clones make up roughly 0.3% of the sample.

Turning to this clonotype: Its antigen specificity is not known. No base quality values were provided; no much bigger clone lies one nucleotide off.

Peripheral blood CD8+ and CD4+ T cells from healthy donors, Susac syndrome patients and multiple sclerosis patients were profiled using high-throughput TCR beta sequencing. Multiple sclerosis controls were treatment-naive patients with stable or active relapsing-remitting disease fulfilling revised McDonald criteria. Bulk CD8+ and CD4+ T cells were purified magnetically by negative isolation, whereas CD8+ TEMRA cells were enriched by FACS. Blood was drawn into EDTA tubes, processed within 24 hours, and PBMCs were isolated by density gradient centrifugation. PBMCs intended for TCR sequencing were cryopreserved in liquid nitrogen and were subsequently thawed in a 37 degrees C water bath. The sorted or isolated CD4+, CD8+ and CD8+ TEMRA cells had a purity of 90% or higher.

The sample comprised CD8+ T cells from PBMCs. This TCR came from a human donor with multiple sclerosis. The chain is made from TRBV10-2 and TRBJ1-5; a tentative D call is TRBD1 (6 bases match). The CDR3 region: CASSLQGLDQPQHF. The bases are TGCGCCAGCAGTCTACAGGGATTGGATCAGCCCCAGCATTTT.